This TCR beta chain was recovered during a study of T cell responses to AZD1222 COVID-19 vaccine. Background on the study: Pooling covered second doses at about 4 or about 12 weeks.

Germline V gene data show CDR1 as SEHNR and CDR2 as FQNEAQ (reference sequence). CDR3 length equals 14 residues. The V gene end was trimmed by 1 base and the J gene end by 3 bases; junction bases not matched to a gene: 2. Regarding this clone: As yet, its antigen is unknown.

The repertoire was sequenced with immunoSEQ multiplex PCR; TCRdb's copy has only in-frame clones and lacks some. The profile shows more than 85,000 clones, roughly four fifths of them singletons. Overall study findings and caveats: None of the repertoires were sampled until the peak T cell response had passed. Targeting of unmutated variant regions was reportedly seen in nearly half of spike-specific TCRs.

The chain carries TRBV7-9 and TRBJ2-7; 8 bases align to TRBD2. Here the sequenced sample was peripheral blood, taken on day 0 of AZD1222 vaccination. The origin of this receptor is an adult in good health. CDR3: CASSLVSGVYEQYF. The DNA of the CDR3 is TGTGCCAGCAGCTTAGTTAGCGGGGTCTACGAGCAGTACTTC.